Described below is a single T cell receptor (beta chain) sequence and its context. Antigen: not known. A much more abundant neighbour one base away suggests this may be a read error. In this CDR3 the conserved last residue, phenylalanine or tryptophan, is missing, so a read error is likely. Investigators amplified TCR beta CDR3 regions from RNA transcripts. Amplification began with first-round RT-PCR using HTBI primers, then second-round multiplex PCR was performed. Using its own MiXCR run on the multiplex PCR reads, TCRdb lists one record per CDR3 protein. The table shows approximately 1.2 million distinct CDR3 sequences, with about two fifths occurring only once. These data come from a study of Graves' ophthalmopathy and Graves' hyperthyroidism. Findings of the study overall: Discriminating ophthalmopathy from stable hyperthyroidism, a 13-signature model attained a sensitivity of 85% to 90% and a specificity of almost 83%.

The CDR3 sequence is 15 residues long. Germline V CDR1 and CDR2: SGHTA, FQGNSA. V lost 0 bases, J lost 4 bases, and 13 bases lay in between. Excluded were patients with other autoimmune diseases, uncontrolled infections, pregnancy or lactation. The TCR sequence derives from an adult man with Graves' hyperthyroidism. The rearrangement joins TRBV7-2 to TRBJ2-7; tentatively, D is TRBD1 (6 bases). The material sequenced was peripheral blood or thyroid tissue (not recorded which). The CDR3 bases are TGTGCCAGCAGCTTAGCGACGGGACAAATGTACGAGCAGTACCTC. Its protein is CASSLATGQMYEQYL.